Listed below are T cell receptor beta chains from one sample, sequenced in a study of cytomegalovirus exposure and HLA in healthy donors. Using immunoSEQ multiplex PCR, the repertoire was profiled, and TCRdb retains in-frame clones only, with some absent. The data show around 100,000 clones, about 85% seen once. Sequenced input: PBMCs. The source of these receptors is a man aged 18 to 29 in good health and CMV-seropositive. CDR3s leave out the opening cysteine and the closing phenylalanine or tryptophan. A D gene is named only where the DNA matches it firmly.

TRBJ2-1	TRBV5-1	TRBD2	ANNEVGSGPLYEF
TRBJ2-3	TRBV12-5	.	ASGFLYDTQY
TRBJ2-1	TRBV6-4	TRBD1	ASSDSQGARLF
TRBJ1-4	TRBV12-5	TRBD1	ASGSPGTGWENEKLF
TRBJ2-5	TRBV2	TRBD2	ASSVGGRQTQY
TRBJ2-3	TRBV13	.	ASSQSTDTQY
TRBJ2-1	TRBV5-3	TRBD1	ARSGSGGTGVFEQF
TRBJ1-5	TRBV5-1	TRBD1	ASSWTGSGNQPQH
TRBJ2-7	TRBV6-5	.	ASSLTGTPTYEQY
TRBJ1-1	TRBV7-2	.	ASSLVRLNTEAF
TRBJ1-5	TRBV6-5	.	ASSERNQPQH
TRBJ2-1	TRBV29-1	.	SVELAPNEQF
TRBJ1-1	TRBV2	TRBD1	ASRRTGLVNTEAF
TRBJ2-7	TRBV18	.	ASSPRGQNYEQY
TRBJ1-1	TRBV6-1	.	ASSEHGALGTEAF
TRBJ1-1	TRBV5-1	.	ASSLAGGENTEAF
TRBJ1-1	TRBV6-5	TRBD1	ASSLGGANTEAF
TRBJ2-7	TRBV6-5	TRBD2	ASSYSRAGEGEQY
TRBJ2-3	TRBV27	TRBD2	ASTTGLAGLEGGTDTQY
TRBJ2-7	TRBV7-8	TRBD1	ASSLALDRGYH
TRBJ2-5	TRBV6-1	TRBD2	ASSKRELQQETQY
TRBJ1-1	TRBV12-5	.	ASGFGDTEAF
TRBJ1-2	TRBV28	.	ASQGRAYYGYT
TRBJ2-2	TRBV10-1	.	ASSGGTVGSGELF
TRBJ1-2	TRBV27	TRBD1	ASSLSLTGFSYGYT
TRBJ2-7	TRBV27	.	ASSLARVSYEQY
TRBJ1-2	TRBV5-6	.	ASSLDSHYGYT
TRBJ2-5	TRBV6-6	TRBD1	ASSYFGTGGQETQY
TRBJ1-5	TRBV12-1	.	ASSLDRKGQPQH
TRBJ1-2	TRBV28	TRBD1	ASSSGTARVSYT
TRBJ2-1	TRBV6-5	.	ASTGGVGYNEQF
TRBJ2-1	TRBV6-1	TRBD1	EVQGAGDEQF
TRBJ1-4	TRBV19	.	ASSSLDRWEKLF
TRBJ2-1	TRBV4-1	TRBD2	ASSQAGGRAQNEQF
TRBJ1-3	TRBV13	.	ASSLGHGDSSGNTIY
TRBJ2-1	TRBV5-1	TRBD2	ASSFLGGGAGVGKSSYNEQF
TRBJ2-5	TRBV5-4	.	ASSSRETQY
TRBJ2-1	TRBV28	TRBD2	ASSLRGGNNEQF
TRBJ2-3	TRBV5-4	TRBD2	ASSLRLAEGTDTQY
TRBJ1-1	TRBV2	TRBD1	ASSEAKTGGEAF
TRBJ2-7	TRBV11-2	.	ASSSLHGELHEQY
TRBJ2-5	TRBV7-2	TRBD2	ASSLRLAGETQY
TRBJ2-7	TRBV7-9	.	ASSAGTPKEY
TRBJ1-1	TRBV27	.	ASSPLLSTEAF
TRBJ2-7	TRBV27	TRBD2	ASSLSTSGLSYEQY
TRBJ1-3	TRBV7-8	.	ASSRQPSGNTIY
TRBJ1-4	TRBV11-2	TRBD1	ASSLYLGTEREKLF
TRBJ1-3	TRBV5-1	.	ASSLAGSSRGGNTIY
TRBJ2-2	TRBV7-9	TRBD2	ASSTGTSDTGELF
TRBJ1-1	TRBV30	TRBD1	AWSRQGETEAF
TRBJ1-1	TRBV6-5	.	ASSYSKRGNTEAF
TRBJ1-5	TRBV27	TRBD1	ASSPGGGNQPQH
TRBJ2-3	TRBV11-2	.	ASSLYSPTDTQY
TRBJ1-2	TRBV7-9	.	ASSLGTGPLDGYT
TRBJ1-4	TRBV6-5	.	ASSPTGIGEKLF